The 25 T cell receptor beta chains presented below share a single source sample, sequenced in a study of blood T cell repertoires in COVID-19. Produced via immunoSEQ multiplex PCR; TCRdb's table is partial and in-frame only. The table shows more than 300,000 clones, with about 85% occurring only once. Sequencing used PBMCs or T cells enriched from blood (not recorded which). The origin of the receptors is a woman in her 30s who had recovered from COVID-19.

The chain is built from TRBV19 and TRBJ1-2; D remains unclear. Trimming pared 5 bases from V and 0 bases from J, leaving 13 bases between. The germline gives CDR1 LNHDA, CDR2 SQIVND (reference sequence). The CDR3 sequence is 15 residues long. CDR3 loop: CASSVRHRTNYGYTF. In nucleotides, the CDR3 is TGTGCCAGTAGTGTGAGACACAGAACTAACTATGGCTACACCTTC.

This clone was counted only a few times. V is TRBV9 and J is TRBJ2-7, with a tentative D call TRBD1 (5 bases). CDR1 SGDLS and CDR2 YYNGEE come from the germline V gene. V lost 0 bases and J lost 7, with 14 bases in between. The CDR3 runs 14 residues. For the CDR3, the DNA is TGTGCCAGCAGCGTAGGTCTCCAGGGATGGGAGCAGTACTTC. This codes for CASSVGLQGWEQYF.

The chain couples TRBV7-3 to TRBJ2-1; no clear D gene. The germline V gene has CDR1 SGHTA and CDR2 FQGTGA. The V and J ends lost 6 bases and 1 base respectively, with 13 bases between them. The CDR3 has 15 residues. The CDR3, as DNA: TGTGCCAGCAGACCCACGTCCCTATCCTACAATGAGCAGTTCTTC. This gives the protein CASRPTSLSYNEQFF.

This clone was picked up one time. The gene calls are TRBV18 and TRBJ2-7; 9 bases are shared with TRBD1. Trimming at V came to 3 bases and at J to 1 base, leaving 4 bases not matched to a gene. There are 15 residues in the CDR3. CDR1 is KGHSH, CDR2 LQKENI, per germline. The CDR3, as DNA: TGTGCCAGCTCACCCCGGGACAGGGTATCCTACGAGCAGTACTTC. This gives the protein CASSPRDRVSYEQYF.

The chain employs TRBV19 and TRBJ1-3; no clear D gene. V lost 3 bases, J lost 0 bases, and 15 bases lay in between. The germline V gene encodes CDR1 LNHDA and CDR2 SQIVND (reference sequence). There are 17 residues in the CDR3. CDR3 sequence: CASSISVGGNSGNTIYF. Here the CDR3 DNA reads TGTGCCAGTAGTATTTCCGTTGGAGGCAACTCTGGAAACACCATATATTTT.

The chain uses TRBV27 and TRBJ1-1; possible D gene TRBD1, 5 bases. V was clipped by 1 base and J by 4 bases, with 16 bases between them. The CDR3 covers 16 residues. Germline-derived CDR1 and CDR2 are MNHEY and SMNVEV (reference sequence). The CDR3 nucleotides are TGTGCCAGCAGTTTATGGGGTGGCAGGGTGTCCACTGAAGCTTTCTTT. Its protein product is CASSLWGGRVSTEAFF.

The chain recombines TRBV4-1 with TRBJ2-6; 10 bases align to TRBD1. After removal of 0 bases from V and 5 bases from J, the junction contained 13 bases not matched to a gene. Germline V gene sequence: CDR1 MGHRA, CDR2 YSYEKL. The CDR3 contains 20 residues. The DNA for the CDR3 is TGCGCCAGCAGCCAAGAGGGGGTAGGGACAGGGGAACCCAGGGCCAACGTCCTGACTTTC. Protein: CASSQEGVGTGEPRANVLTF.

The rearrangement uses TRBV27 and TRBJ1-1; 9 bases are a match to TRBD1. The CDR3 has 18 amino acids. Looked up from germline, CDR1 is MNHEY and CDR2 is SMNVEV (reference sequence). J gave up 1 base and V 4 bases, and 13 bases lay outside the gene matches. DNA for the CDR3: TGTGCCAGCAGTTGGGGTTGGGCGGGACAGGGACCGAACACTGAAGCTTTCTTT. As protein: CASSWGWAGQGPNTEAFF.

V usage is TRBV4-1 and J usage is TRBJ1-2; D is unclear. V gave up 1 base and J gave up 4 bases, with 7 bases separating them. CDR1 and CDR2 (germline): MGHRA, YSYEKL. The CDR3 runs 13 residues. CDR3: CASSQGSSYGYTF. The CDR3 DNA sequence: TGCGCCAGCAGCCAAGGTTCCTCCTATGGCTACACCTTC.

This clone is a singleton in its sample. At one of its ends the junction is not consistent with the germline gene, which may arise from a read error. V usage is TRBV16 and J usage is TRBJ1-4, with TRBD1 as a possible D gene (5 bases). The CDR3 length is 14 residues. CDR1 KGHSY and CDR2 FQNENV come from the germline V gene. DNA of the CDR3: TGTGCCAGCAACCAAGGGGCAGGAAGGGAAAAACTGTTTTTT. Translation gives CASNQGAGREKLFF.

The chain carries TRBV12-3 or TRBV12-4 and TRBJ1-2, with TRBD1 matching over 10 bases. The CDR3 sequence is 13 residues long. CDR3 sequence reads: CVSRDRGIEGYTF. CDR3 nucleotides: TGTGTTTCAAGGGACAGGGGCATCGAGGGCTACACCTTC.

This chain connects TRBV13 to TRBJ1-1; possibly TRBD1 for D (6 bases). Germline-derived CDR1 and CDR2 are PRHDT and FYEKMQ (reference sequence). Deletions cut 7 bases from V and 3 bases from J, with 15 bases between. This CDR3 comprises 14 residues. Here the CDR3 DNA reads TGTGCCAGCAACGAGGACAGAAGGGACACTGAAGCTTTCTTT. This sequence encodes CASNEDRRDTEAFF. Based on the CDR3 plus reference TRBV13 and TRBJ1-1, the full variable domain is AAGVIQSPRHLIKEKRETATLKCYPIPRHDTVYWYQQGPGQDPQFLISFYEKMQSDKGSIPDRFSAQQFSDYHSELNMSSLELGDSALYFCASNEDRRDTEAFFGQGTRLTVV.

V gene TRBV7-8 combines with J gene TRBJ2-7, with 8 bases lining up with TRBD1. The length of the CDR3 is 13 residues. V lost 11 bases, J lost 0 bases, and 6 bases stayed unmatched. Germline V gives CDR1 SGHVS, CDR2 FQNEAQ. The CDR3 loop reads CAGGTGDSYEQYF. The CDR3 nucleotides read TGTGCCGGCGGGACAGGAGACTCCTACGAGCAGTACTTC.

The chain combines TRBV6-5 with TRBJ2-2; possibly TRBD2 for D (6 bases). V gave up 6 bases and J gave up 7 bases, with 15 bases separating them. The CDR3 is 14 amino acids. CDR1 and CDR2 (germline): MNHEY, SVGAGI. CDR3 protein: CASSTTRRGGELFF. The CDR3 nucleotides are TGTGCCAGCAGCACGACTAGACGAGGCGGGGAGCTGTTTTTT.

This clone was counted a single time. The V call is TRBV11-2, the J call TRBJ2-7; 8 nucleotides agree with TRBD1. The CDR3 is 14 amino acids. Germline V CDR1 and CDR2: SGHAT, FQNNGV. V shed 5 bases and J 1 base; nucleotides not matched to a gene: 4. The CDR3 loop reads CASSRYRGSYEQYF. CDR3 DNA: TGTGCCAGCAGCAGGTACAGGGGGTCCTACGAGCAGTACTTC. The complete variable domain, with remaining parts taken from reference TRBV11-2 and TRBJ2-7, reads EAGVAQSPRYKIIEKRQSVAFWCNPISGHATLYWYQQILGQGPKLLIQFQNNGVVDDSQLPKDRFSAERLKGVDSTLKIQPAKLEDSAVYLCASSRYRGSYEQYFGPGTRLTVT.

This clone was seen a single time. The chain recombines TRBV2 with TRBJ1-1; 7 nucleotides align to TRBD1. Per germline, CDR1 SNHLY and CDR2 FYNNEI. The V gene end was trimmed by 7 bases and the J gene end by 0 bases; junction bases not matched to a gene: 5. The CDR3 contains 14 residues. The CDR3, as DNA: TGTGCCAGCACCACCGGGACAGTGAACACTGAAGCTTTCTTT. Its protein product is CASTTGTVNTEAFF.

V gene TRBV30 combines with J gene TRBJ1-2, with 8 positions matching TRBD1. The CDR3 runs to 15 residues. Trimming removed 5 bases from V and 7 bases from J; junction bases left unmatched: 15. CDR1 is GTSNPN and CDR2 is SVGIG in the germline V gene (reference sequence). CDR3 in amino acids: CAWDPIRGPQGGYTF. CDR3 nucleotide sequence: TGTGCCTGGGACCCGATCAGGGGGCCCCAAGGTGGCTACACCTTC.

The chain recombines TRBV19 with TRBJ1-5, with D possibly TRBD1 on 6 matching bases. The CDR3 has 17 amino acids. Germline V lookup: CDR1 LNHDA, CDR2 SQIVND (reference sequence). Trimming removed 5 bases at V and 4 bases at J, with 21 bases between. Here the CDR3 DNA reads TGTGCCAGTAGTTACAACAGGGTTGGAGGTCGGAATCAGCCCCAGCATTTT. Protein product: CASSYNRVGGRNQPQHF.

The genes are TRBV3-1 (or the pseudogene TRBV3-2) and TRBJ1-2; 7 nucleotides align to TRBD1. Germline V gives CDR1 LGHDT, CDR2 YNNKEL (reference sequence). This CDR3 region has 17 residues. V lost 1 base, J lost 5 bases, and 13 bases stayed unmatched. CDR3 loop: CASSQVGPGQKEYGYTF. CDR3 sequence (DNA): TGTGCCAGCAGCCAAGTCGGCCCGGGACAGAAGGAATATGGCTACACCTTC.

The chain joins TRBV24-1 to TRBJ2-1, with D hard to call. Germline loops: CDR1 KGHDR, CDR2 SFDVKD. The CDR3 sequence is 13 residues long. V was shortened by 4 bases and J by 4 bases, with 7 bases between the two germline ends. CDR3 bases: TGTGCCACCAGTGACCCATTTTACAATGAGCAGTTCTTC. It specifies CATSDPFYNEQFF.

The chain links TRBV19 to TRBJ2-5; 12 bases line up with TRBD2. The J segment lost 4 bases and the V segment lost 2 bases, leaving 2 bases of the junction unmatched. The CDR3 loop spans 15 amino acids. The germline CDR1 and CDR2 sequences are LNHDA and SQIVND (reference sequence). The CDR3 protein is CASSILAGGVETQYF. CDR3 nucleotide sequence: TGTGCCAGTAGTATACTAGCGGGGGGGGTAGAGACCCAGTACTTC. Combining the CDR3 with reference TRBV19 and TRBJ2-5 gives the whole variable domain DGGITQSPKYLFRKEGQNVTLSCEQNLNHDAMYWYRQDPGQGLRLIYYSQIVNDFQKGDIAEGYSVSREKKESFPLTVTSAQKNPTAFYLCASSILAGGVETQYFGPGTRLLVL.

This clone was observed a single time. The chain combines TRBV5-5 with TRBJ2-3; TRBD1 is a possible D gene (6 bases). V was clipped by 1 base and J by 2 bases, with 11 bases between them. CDR1 is SGHKS, CDR2 YYEKEE, per germline (reference sequence). The CDR3 sequence is 15 residues long. This CDR3 is CASSLWGRFTDTQYF. The CDR3 DNA reads TGTGCCAGCAGCTTGTGGGGGCGATTCACAGATACGCAGTATTTT.

The chain links TRBV6-5 to TRBJ1-2; possible D gene TRBD1, 5 bases. Looked up from germline, CDR1 is MNHEY and CDR2 is SVGAGI. This CDR3 spans 14 amino acids. V lost 8 bases to trimming and J lost 1 base, with 14 bases between them. The CDR3 region has the DNA TGTGCCAGCCATTGGGGCCCTAGTAACTATGGCTACACCTTC. It encodes CASHWGPSNYGYTF.

This chain uses TRBV7-2 with TRBJ1-5; maybe TRBD1 (5 bases). Trimming took off 2 bases at V and 1 base at J, with 15 bases between the two ends. Germline V CDR1 and CDR2: SGHTA, FQGNSA. The CDR3 runs 17 residues. CDR3 protein: CASSLRGGRLSNQPQHF. In DNA, the CDR3 is TGTGCCAGCAGCTTAAGGGGTGGGAGGTTAAGCAATCAGCCCCAGCATTTT.

This clone was recorded a few times. J is TRBJ2-1 and V is TRBV19; 10 bases are shared with TRBD2. This CDR3 has 14 residues. Germline-derived CDR1 and CDR2 are LNHDA and SQIVND (reference sequence). Trimming cost V 6 bases and J 6 bases; bases outside gene matches: 5. The CDR3 coding sequence is TGTGCCAGTAGCCCGGGACTAGCGATCAATGAGCAGTTCTTC. It translates to CASSPGLAINEQFF.